The sequence of this T cell receptor (beta chain) was determined in a study of T cells in Graves' hyperthyroidism and ophthalmopathy. This clonotype was seen at least ten times. RNA transcripts served as the template for amplifying TCR beta CDR3 regions. HTBI primers were the set used in a first-round RT-PCR of the TCR CDR3. TCRdb re-called the multiplex PCR reads through MiXCR, storing one row per CDR3 protein. The repertoire consists of fewer than 450,000 distinct CDR3 sequences, with roughly 17% occurring once and the leading ten covering approximately 35%. V was clipped by 4 bases and J by 8 bases; unmatched bases: 13. The CDR3 length is 16 residues. Germline V lookup: CDR1 SGHDN, CDR2 FVKESK.

The TCR was taken from a woman aged 25 to 45 with Graves' hyperthyroidism that later progressed to Graves' ophthalmopathy. The rearrangement uses TRBV14 and TRBJ2-1, with 8 bases matching TRBD1. Source material: blood. CDR3 amino acids: CASSPLRTGLSDEQFF. The CDR3 DNA sequence: TGTGCCAGCAGCCCTTTACGGACAGGGTTAAGCGATGAGCAGTTCTTC.